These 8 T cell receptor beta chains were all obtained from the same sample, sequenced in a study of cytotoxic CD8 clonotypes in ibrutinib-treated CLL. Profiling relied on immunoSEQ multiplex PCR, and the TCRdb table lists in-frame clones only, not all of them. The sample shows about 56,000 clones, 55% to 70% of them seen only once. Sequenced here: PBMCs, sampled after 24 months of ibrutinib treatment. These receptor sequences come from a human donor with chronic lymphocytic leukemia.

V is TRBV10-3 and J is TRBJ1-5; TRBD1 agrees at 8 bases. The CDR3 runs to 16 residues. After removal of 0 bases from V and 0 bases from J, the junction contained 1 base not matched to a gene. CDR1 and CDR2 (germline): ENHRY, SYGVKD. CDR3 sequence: CAISESGQGSNQPQHF. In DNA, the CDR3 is TGTGCCATCAGTGAGTCCGGACAGGGTAGCAATCAGCCCCAGCATTTT.

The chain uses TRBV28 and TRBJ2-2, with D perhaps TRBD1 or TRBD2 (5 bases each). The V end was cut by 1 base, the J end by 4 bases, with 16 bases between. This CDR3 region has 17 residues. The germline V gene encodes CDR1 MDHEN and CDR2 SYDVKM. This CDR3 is CASSLYGTNVITGELFF. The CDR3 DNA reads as TGTGCCAGCAGTTTATACGGGACCAACGTCATCACCGGGGAGCTGTTTTTT. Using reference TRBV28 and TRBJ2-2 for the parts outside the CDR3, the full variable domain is DVKVTQSSRYLVKRTGEKVFLECVQDMDHENMFWYRQDPGLGLRLIYFSYDVKMKEKGDIPEGYSVSREKKERFSLILESASTNQTSMYLCASSLYGTNVITGELFFGEGSRLTVL.

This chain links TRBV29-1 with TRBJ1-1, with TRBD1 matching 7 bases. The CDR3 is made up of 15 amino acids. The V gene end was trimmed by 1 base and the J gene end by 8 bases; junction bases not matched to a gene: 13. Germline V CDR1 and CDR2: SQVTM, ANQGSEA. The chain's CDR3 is CSVEGLFLRTGEAFF. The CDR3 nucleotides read TGCAGCGTTGAAGGGCTTTTTCTGCGGACAGGCGAAGCTTTCTTT.

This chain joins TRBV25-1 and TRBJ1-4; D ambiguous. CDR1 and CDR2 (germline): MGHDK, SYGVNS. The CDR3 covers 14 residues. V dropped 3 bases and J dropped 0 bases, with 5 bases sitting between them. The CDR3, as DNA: TGTGCCAGCAGTGAGAGGGCAACTAATGAAAAACTGTTTTTT. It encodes CASSERATNEKLFF.

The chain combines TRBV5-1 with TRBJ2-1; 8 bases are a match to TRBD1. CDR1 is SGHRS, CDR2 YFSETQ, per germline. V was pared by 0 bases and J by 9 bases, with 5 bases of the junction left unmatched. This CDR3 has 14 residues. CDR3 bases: TGCGCCAGCAGCTTGGCTCAGGGGGCCGGTGAGCAGTTCTTC. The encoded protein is CASSLAQGAGEQFF. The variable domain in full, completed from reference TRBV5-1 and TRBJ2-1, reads KAGVTQTPRYLIKTRGQQVTLSCSPISGHRSVSWYQQTPGQGLQFLFEYFSETQRNKGNFPGRFSGRQFSNSRSEMNVSTLELGDSALYLCASSLAQGAGEQFFGPGTRLTVL.

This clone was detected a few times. The DNA for the CDR3 is TGTGCCAGCAGCGTAGGAGTTGATGAGCAGTTCTTC. This gives the protein CASSVGVDEQFF. The chain uses TRBV9 and TRBJ2-1; no definite D call. Germline CDR1 reads SGDLS; CDR2 reads YYNGEE. The CDR3 is 12 amino acids. V gave up 0 bases and J gave up 8 bases, with 6 bases separating them.

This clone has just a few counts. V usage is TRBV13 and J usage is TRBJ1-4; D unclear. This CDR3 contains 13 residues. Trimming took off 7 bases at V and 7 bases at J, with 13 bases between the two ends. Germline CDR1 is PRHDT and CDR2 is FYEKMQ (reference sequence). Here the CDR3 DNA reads TGTGCCAGCATGAGGCGGCCGGGTGAAAAACTGTTTTTT. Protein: CASMRRPGEKLFF.

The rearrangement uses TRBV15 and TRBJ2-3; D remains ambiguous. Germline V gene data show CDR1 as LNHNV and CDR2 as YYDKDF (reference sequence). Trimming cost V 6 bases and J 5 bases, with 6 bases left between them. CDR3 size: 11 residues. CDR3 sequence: CATSFQDTQYF. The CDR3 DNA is TGTGCCACCAGTTTCCAAGATACGCAGTATTTT.